The sequence of this T cell receptor (beta chain) was determined in a study of identifying expanded T cells in peripheral blood. No infections or other immune events were documented during collection. For this clone: Its antigen is still unknown.

This CDR3 region has 14 residues. V was pared by 4 bases and J by 1 base, with 4 bases of the junction left unmatched. CDR1 is SQVTM and CDR2 is ANQGSEA in the germline V gene. Assay used: immunoSEQ multiplex PCR; TCRdb lists only in-frame clones, some missing. Here the sample spans 100,000 to 150,000 clones, 75% to 90% being singletons. Study-level findings and limits: Clone count variance between roughly 2-week samples rose with total template count.

Sequenced sample: blood. This receptor was identified in a person between 18 and 75 years old in good health. This chain connects TRBV29-1 to TRBJ2-5; 9 bases fit TRBD1. CDR3 in amino acids: CSVAGQGGQETQYF. The DNA of the CDR3 is TGCAGCGTTGCGGGACAGGGAGGCCAAGAGACCCAGTACTTC.